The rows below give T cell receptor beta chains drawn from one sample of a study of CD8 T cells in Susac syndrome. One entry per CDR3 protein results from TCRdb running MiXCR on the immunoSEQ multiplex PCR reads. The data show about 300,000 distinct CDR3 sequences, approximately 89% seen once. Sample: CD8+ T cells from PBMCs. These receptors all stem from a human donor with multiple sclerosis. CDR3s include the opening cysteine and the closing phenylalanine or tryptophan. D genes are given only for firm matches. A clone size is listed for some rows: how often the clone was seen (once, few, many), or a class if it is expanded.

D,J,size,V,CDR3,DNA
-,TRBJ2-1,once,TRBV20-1,CSASKEYPLQGPYYNEQFF,TGCAGTGCTAGTAAGGAGTATCCCCTACAGGGCCCCTACTACAATGAGCAGTTCTTC
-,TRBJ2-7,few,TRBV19,CASSSQGGYEQYF,TGTGCCAGTAGTAGTCAGGGTGGCTACGAGCAGTACTTC
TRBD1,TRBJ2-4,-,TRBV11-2,CASGIYRGKNIQYF,TGTGCCAGCGGGATTTACAGGGGAAAAAACATTCAGTACTTC
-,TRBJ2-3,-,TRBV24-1,CATSDPRTTTDTQYF,TGTGCCACCAGTGACCCTCGGACTACCACAGATACGCAGTATTTT
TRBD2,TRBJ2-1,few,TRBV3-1,CASSPGLASYNEQFF,TGTGCCAGCAGTCCCGGACTAGCGAGCTACAATGAGCAGTTCTTC
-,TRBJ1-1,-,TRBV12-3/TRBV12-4,CASTPGGGIGAFF,TGTGCCAGCACCCCGGGAGGGGGGATCGGAGCTTTCTTT
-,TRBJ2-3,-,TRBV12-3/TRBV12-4,CASSFWGQGSSTDTQYF,TGTGCCAGCAGTTTCTGGGGGCAGGGATCAAGCACAGATACGCAGTATTTT
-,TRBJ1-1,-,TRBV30,CAWNKVGAEAFF,TGTGCCTGGAACAAGGTAGGCGCTGAAGCTTTCTTT
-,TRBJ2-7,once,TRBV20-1,CSALRPVSYEQYF,TGCAGTGCTCTTAGACCGGTCTCCTACGAGCAGTACTTC
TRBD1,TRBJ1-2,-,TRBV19,CASCDRDNYGYTF,TGTGCCAGCTGTGACAGGGATAACTATGGCTACACCTTC